Each of the 16 T cell receptor beta chains below was sequenced from the same sample in a study of T cells after yellow fever vaccination. TCRdb reprocessed the 5' RACE reads with MiXCR, giving one entry per CDR3 protein. The sample shows over 300,000 distinct CDR3 sequences, about 4% of them seen only once. Sequenced material: PBMCs, taken 5 days after the yellow fever booster vaccination. Receptors originate from a man younger than 35 who received the YFV17D yellow fever vaccine.

This clonotype was counted only a few times. The V gene is TRBV12-3 or TRBV12-4, the J gene TRBJ1-4, with D perhaps TRBD1 (5 bases). The ends were cut back, 5 bases at V and 3 bases at J, with 13 bases in the middle. The CDR3 runs 15 residues. Written as DNA, the CDR3 is TGTGCCAGCAGTGCGAGGGGTTCGTCTAATGAAAAACTGTTTTTT. Translation: CASSARGSSNEKLFF.

This clonotype has just a few counts. This chain connects TRBV6-2 or TRBV6-3 to TRBJ1-4; D may be TRBD1 (5 bases). Per germline, CDR1 MNHEY and CDR2 SVGEGT. With 6 bases removed from V and 11 bases from J, the gap between germline ends came to 22 bases. This CDR3 contains 15 residues. This CDR3 reads CASSLLADRMRKLFF. CDR3 DNA sequence: TGTGCCAGCAGCCTCCTAGCCGACAGAATGAGGAAACTGTTTTTT.

In this sample, this clonotype turned up a few times. The chain recombines TRBV7-6 with TRBJ2-1; TRBD1 aligns across 10 bases. The CDR3 covers 17 residues. V shed 2 bases and J 7 bases; nucleotides not matched to a gene: 11. In germline, CDR1 is SGHVS, CDR2 FNYEAQ. Written as DNA, the CDR3 is TGTGCCAGCAGCTTACCGCGACAGGGGGCCCCAGTGAATGAGCAGTTCTTC. Its protein product is CASSLPRQGAPVNEQFF. Combining the CDR3 with reference TRBV7-6 and TRBJ2-1 gives the whole variable domain GAGVSQSPRYKVTKRGQDVALRCDPISGHVSLYWYRQALGQGPEFLTYFNYEAQQDKSGLPNDRFSAERPEGSISTLTIQRTEQRDSAMYRCASSLPRQGAPVNEQFFGPGTRLTVL.

This clonotype was detected a few times. The chain employs TRBV2 and TRBJ1-4; D is possibly TRBD1 (5 bases). Germline V lookup: CDR1 SNHLY, CDR2 FYNNEI. Trimming removed 3 bases at V and 3 bases at J, with 8 bases between. There are 14 residues in the CDR3. CDR3 amino acids: CASSEGGPNEKLFF. CDR3 DNA sequence: TGTGCCAGCAGTGAGGGGGGACCTAATGAAAAACTGTTTTTT.

This sequence joins TRBV7-2 and TRBJ2-3, with TRBD2 identical over 12 bases. Germline V gives CDR1 SGHTA, CDR2 FQGNSA. V shed 1 base and J 3 bases; nucleotides not matched to a gene: 8. The CDR3 has 18 amino acids. CDR3 residues: CASSLVALAGGRTDTQYF. CDR3 bases: TGTGCCAGCAGCTTAGTGGCTCTAGCGGGGGGGCGGACAGATACGCAGTATTTT.

This clonotype turned up a few times. The J gene is TRBJ2-5, the V gene TRBV23-1; 9 bases agree with TRBD1. TRBV23-1 is known as an ORF, though its function is uncertain. The CDR3 consists of 14 residues. J lost 1 base, V lost 7 bases, and 4 bases had no gene match. The CDR3 region is CASNLTGGQETQYF. The CDR3 bases are TGCGCCAGCAACTTGACAGGGGGCCAAGAGACCCAGTACTTC.

This clonotype was counted ten times or more. V usage is TRBV6-5 and J usage is TRBJ1-2, with D perhaps matching TRBD1 (6 bases). This CDR3 region has 13 residues. CDR1 and CDR2 from the germline V gene are MNHEY and SVGAGI. Trimming removed 6 bases from V and 4 bases from J, with 12 bases in between. CDR3 region: CASSQDSGYGYTF. The CDR3 coding sequence is TGTGCCAGCAGCCAGGACAGCGGCTATGGCTACACCTTC.

This clonotype was counted only a few times. This chain connects TRBV20-1 to TRBJ2-1; the match to TRBD1 covers 7 bases. The CDR3 loop spans 16 amino acids. The V segment lost 2 bases and the J segment 5 bases; nucleotides outside the gene matches: 12. Germline V gives CDR1 DFQATT, CDR2 SNEGSKA (reference sequence). The CDR3 loop is CSARSHRDSNNNEQFF. CDR3 DNA: TGCAGTGCTAGATCCCACCGGGACAGCAATAACAATGAGCAGTTCTTC.

This clonotype was detected many times. This chain joins TRBV29-1 and TRBJ2-5; D gene ambiguous. This CDR3 region has 12 residues. CDR1 SQVTM and CDR2 ANQGSEA come from the germline V gene. Trimming cost V 4 bases and J 2 bases, with 8 bases left between them. This CDR3 is CSVGAPQETQYF. CDR3 coding DNA: TGCAGCGTTGGGGCACCACAAGAGACCCAGTACTTC.

This clonotype was observed a handful of times. The CDR3 spells CSARVSGGESYNEQFF. CDR3 coding DNA: TGCAGTGCTAGGGTTAGCGGGGGGGAGTCCTACAATGAGCAGTTCTTC. The chain recombines TRBV20-1 with TRBJ2-1, with TRBD2 identical over 11 bases. Germline V CDR1 and CDR2: DFQATT, SNEGSKA (reference sequence). This CDR3 is 16 amino acids long. V was clipped by 3 bases and J by 1 base; unmatched bases: 5.

The chain links TRBV6-1 to TRBJ2-7; D is perhaps TRBD1 or TRBD2 (5 bases each). V lost 8 bases and J lost 3, with 11 bases in between. Germline assignment: CDR1 MNHNS and CDR2 SASEGT. The length of the CDR3 is 12 residues. The CDR3 DNA sequence: TGTGCCAGCCTCCGGGACGGCTACGAGCAGTACGTC. This codes for CASLRDGYEQYV.

At least ten counts were recorded for this clonotype. This chain joins TRBV5-1 and TRBJ2-3, with D perhaps TRBD1 or TRBD2 (5 bases each). V dropped 7 bases and J dropped 4 bases, with 13 bases sitting between them. Germline V gene lookup returns CDR1 SGHRS and CDR2 YFSETQ. The CDR3 extends over 13 amino acids. The CDR3 protein is CASPPRGPDTQYF. CDR3 DNA sequence: TGCGCCAGCCCCCCCCGGGGCCCAGATACGCAGTATTTT.

This clonotype was observed a handful of times. The V gene is TRBV9, the J gene TRBJ2-2; D might be TRBD1 (6 bases). CDR1 is SGDLS and CDR2 is YYNGEE in the germline V gene. V gave up 3 bases and J gave up 6 bases, with 9 bases separating them. The CDR3 spans 13 residues. CDR3 protein: CASSAQGSGELFF. CDR3 coding DNA: TGTGCCAGCAGCGCTCAGGGGTCCGGGGAGCTGTTTTTT.

J is TRBJ1-4 and V is TRBV11-2, with 9 bases identical to TRBD1. From germline, CDR1 is SGHAT and CDR2 FQNNGV. This CDR3 contains 18 residues. The trim removed 5 bases at V and 7 bases at J, leaving 17 bases unmatched. The CDR3 protein is CASSPGDRGNRIGEKLFF. CDR3 in DNA: TGTGCCAGCAGCCCGGGAGACAGGGGGAATAGGATCGGTGAAAAACTGTTTTTT.

The rearrangement joins TRBV12-3 or TRBV12-4 to TRBJ2-5; D not certain. The V end lost 4 bases, the J end lost 6 bases, and 9 bases lay between the germline ends. The CDR3 is made up of 12 amino acids. CDR3 sequence reads: CASSSRSKTQYF. The CDR3, as DNA: TGTGCCAGCAGTTCCAGATCCAAGACCCAGTACTTC.

This clonotype was seen only a few times. Here the CDR3 DNA reads TGTGCCAGCAGCGGACAGCTTGTGTGGAATTCACCCCTCCACTTT. Its translation is CASSGQLVWNSPLHF. The chain couples TRBV25-1 to TRBJ1-6; weak D call: TRBD1 (6 bases). V was cut by 6 bases and J by 7 bases, with 16 bases left in between. Germline V lookup: CDR1 MGHDK, CDR2 SYGVNS. This CDR3 is 15 amino acids long.